Below are 29 T cell receptor beta chains sequenced from a single sample in a study of T cells after yellow fever vaccination. MiXCR, applied by TCRdb to the 5' RACE reads, yields one record per CDR3 protein. The profile shows almost 30,000 distinct CDR3 sequences, just under 6.5% of them singletons. The sample in question was PBMCs, either bulk or a sorted T-cell subset (CD4+, CD8+, memory, or dextramer-sorted; not recorded which), obtained on the day of the yellow fever booster vaccination. The receptors derive from a man younger than 40 who received the YFV17D yellow fever vaccine.

In this sample, this clonotype turned up many times. The chain combines TRBV7-2 with TRBJ2-1, with D maybe TRBD2 (6 bases). The V and J ends lost 4 bases and 4 bases respectively, with 14 bases between them. The CDR3 length is 15 residues. Germline CDR1 and CDR2: SGHTA and FQGNSA. As DNA, the CDR3 is TGTGCCAGCAGCTCCGGGGTAGCGGAATACAATGAGCAGTTCTTC. It encodes CASSSGVAEYNEQFF.

This clonotype was seen repeatedly, ten times or more. This chain connects TRBV27 to TRBJ1-6; TRBD1 aligns across 8 bases. The CDR3 length is 15 residues. Germline V lookup: CDR1 MNHEY, CDR2 SMNVEV (reference sequence). V lost 3 bases and J lost 5; bases outside the gene matches: 3. CDR3 protein: CASSFGQGDNSPLHF. The CDR3 region has the DNA TGTGCCAGCAGTTTCGGACAGGGTGATAATTCACCCCTCCACTTT.

This clonotype has ten or more counts. This chain links TRBV10-1 with TRBJ2-1; D is uncertain. Trimming removed 0 bases from V and 7 bases from J, with 7 bases in between. The CDR3 sequence is 13 residues long. The germline gives CDR1 WNHNN, CDR2 SYGVQD (reference sequence). The DNA of the CDR3 is TGCGCCAGCAGTGAGTCGAGAGTGAATGAGCAGTTCTTC. Its translation is CASSESRVNEQFF.

The chain is built from TRBV12-3 or TRBV12-4 and TRBJ2-7; a possible D gene is TRBD1 (5 bases). V was shortened by 3 bases and J by 2 bases, with 8 bases between the two germline ends. The CDR3 covers 13 residues. In nucleotides, the CDR3 is TGTGCCAGCAGTTTTCAGGGCCCCTACGAGCAGTACTTC. It is translated as CASSFQGPYEQYF.

This clonotype was detected many times. CDR3 amino acids: CSAKVMGTESNQPQHF. CDR3 nucleotides: TGCAGTGCTAAAGTTATGGGGACGGAGAGCAATCAGCCCCAGCATTTT. The chain is built from TRBV20-1 and TRBJ1-5; perhaps TRBD1 as D (5 bases). The CDR3 contains 16 residues. Trimming shortened V by 4 bases and J by 1 base, and 17 bases separated the two germline ends. In germline, CDR1 is DFQATT, CDR2 SNEGSKA (reference sequence).

This clonotype was found many times. The chain employs TRBV6-5 and TRBJ2-7; no firm D call. The CDR3 is made up of 14 amino acids. Per the germline V gene, CDR1 is MNHEY and CDR2 is SVGAGI. The ends were cut back, 6 bases at V and 3 bases at J, with 15 bases in the middle. CDR3 sequence (DNA): TGTGCCAGCAGCCACTCCGACACCGTCTACGAGCAGTACTTC. It encodes CASSHSDTVYEQYF.

This clonotype was observed many times. The chain has TRBV20-1 and TRBJ2-5; 8 bases are a match to TRBD2. The germline CDR1 and CDR2 sequences are DFQATT and SNEGSKA (reference sequence). CDR3 length: 15 residues. V was clipped by 6 bases and J by 5 bases; unmatched bases: 14. CDR3 in amino acids: CSAPRGAGVRETQYF. The CDR3 DNA is TGCAGTGCCCCCAGGGGAGCGGGAGTACGTGAGACCCAGTACTTC.

This clonotype was recorded a few times. The rearrangement uses TRBV9 and TRBJ2-3; the D is unclear. CDR3 length equals 13 residues. The germline V gene encodes CDR1 SGDLS and CDR2 YYNGEE. Trimming shortened V by 0 bases and J by 2 bases, and 4 bases separated the two germline ends. The CDR3 loop reads CASSVDHTDTQYF. CDR3 sequence (DNA): TGTGCCAGCAGCGTAGATCACACAGATACGCAGTATTTT.

With respect to this clonotype: This sequence may be a read error, since a much larger clone differs from it by one base. V and J are TRBV6-1 and TRBJ2-1; tentatively, D is TRBD1 (5 bases). Germline CDR1 is MNHNS and CDR2 is SASEGT. This CDR3 region has 14 residues. For the CDR3, the DNA is TGTGCCAGCAGTCCCATGTGGGGCCGGAATGGGCAGTTCTTC. It specifies CASSPMWGRNGQFF.

This clonotype occurred a few times. This chain links TRBV20-1 with TRBJ1-2; possible D gene TRBD1, 6 bases. This CDR3 region has 14 residues. CDR1 and CDR2 (germline): DFQATT, SNEGSKA (reference sequence). V lost 1 base and J lost 3, with 12 bases in between. This CDR3 is CSARGSGAYYGYTF. The CDR3 DNA reads as TGCAGTGCTAGAGGTTCAGGGGCATACTATGGCTACACCTTC.

There are a few counts of this clonotype. As DNA, the CDR3 is TGTGCCAGCAGTTTATACGGACTAGCGGGACGGTCCGCAGATACGCAGTATTTT. Translation gives CASSLYGLAGRSADTQYF. The chain recombines TRBV27 with TRBJ2-3; 12 bases align to TRBD2. Germline V gives CDR1 MNHEY, CDR2 SMNVEV (reference sequence). V shed 1 base, J shed 4 bases, and the junction held 9 bases outside the gene matches. The CDR3 consists of 18 residues.

In this sample, this clonotype turned up many times. This rearrangement joins TRBV10-3 to TRBJ2-7; the D gene is possibly TRBD2 (5 bases). CDR3 size: 13 residues. Germline V gene sequence: CDR1 ENHRY, CDR2 SYGVKD. Trimming stripped 8 bases from V and 3 bases from J, with 14 bases between. This CDR3 reads CAIYNGNRYEQYF. CDR3 bases: TGTGCCATCTATAACGGGAATCGCTACGAGCAGTACTTC.

As to this clonotype: A much larger clone differs by one base, so this may be a read error. V and J are TRBV15 and TRBJ2-1; weak D call: TRBD2 (6 bases). The CDR3 extends over 16 amino acids. Germline V CDR1 and CDR2: LNHNV, YYDKDF (reference sequence). CDR3 residues: CATSRDLTTSYYEQFF. CDR3 DNA: TGTGCCACCAGCAGGGACCTTACTACTAGCTACTATGAGCAGTTCTTC.

This clonotype was seen a handful of times. V usage is TRBV5-1 and J usage is TRBJ1-1; 8 bases are shared with TRBD1. Germline CDR1 SGHRS, CDR2 YFSETQ. The ends lost 5 bases at V and 5 bases at J; junction bases unmatched: 11. The CDR3 is 15 amino acids. Written as DNA, the CDR3 is TGCGCCAGCAGGGTTACCCAGGGGGCGCGAACTGAAGCTTTCTTT. Amino acids: CASRVTQGARTEAFF.

This clonotype was observed many times. The chain is built from TRBV5-1 and TRBJ2-1, with 8 bases identical to TRBD2. Germline lookup yields CDR1 SGHRS and CDR2 YFSETQ. The CDR3 loop spans 11 amino acids. The V and J ends lost 2 bases and 15 bases, in that order; junction bases with no gene match: 4. The CDR3 region has the DNA TGCGCCAGCAGCTTAGCGGGAGAAGTGTTCTTC. Protein: CASSLAGEVFF. Together with reference TRBV5-1 and TRBJ2-1, the CDR3 gives the full variable domain: KAGVTQTPRYLIKTRGQQVTLSCSPISGHRSVSWYQQTPGQGLQFLFEYFSETQRNKGNFPGRFSGRQFSNSRSEMNVSTLELGDSALYLCASSLAGEVFFGPGTRLTVL.

This clonotype appeared many times. J is TRBJ2-7 and V is TRBV20-1; unclear D gene. Trimming cost V 4 bases and J 3 bases, with 10 bases left between them. From germline, CDR1 is DFQATT and CDR2 SNEGSKA (reference sequence). The length of the CDR3 is 12 residues. The CDR3 region is CSATRTDYEQYF. The CDR3 bases are TGCAGTGCTACTAGGACGGACTACGAGCAGTACTTC.

At least ten counts were recorded for this clonotype. The chain employs TRBV2 and TRBJ2-2; 7 bases are a match to TRBD2. The CDR3 sequence is 16 residues long. Germline V gene lookup returns CDR1 SNHLY and CDR2 FYNNEI. With 5 bases clipped from V and 6 bases from J, the junction kept 12 bases outside the gene matches. The CDR3 reads CASSKRTTSLSGELFF. DNA of the CDR3: TGTGCCAGCAGTAAGCGAACGACTAGCTTATCCGGGGAGCTGTTTTTT. Variable domain in full (rest from reference TRBV2 and TRBJ2-2): EPEVTQTPSHQVTQMGQEVILRCVPISNHLYFYWYRQILGQKVEFLVSFYNNEISEKSEIFDDQFSVERPDGSNFTLKIRSTKLEDSAMYFCASSKRTTSLSGELFFGEGSRLTVL.

The table lists this clonotype with many counts. This chain connects TRBV12-3 or TRBV12-4 to TRBJ1-1, with a weak D call TRBD1 (6 bases). This CDR3 has 11 amino acids. Trimming shortened V by 7 bases and J by 10 bases, and 13 bases separated the two germline ends. Here the CDR3 reads CASTRGQPAFF. The CDR3 DNA is TGTGCCAGCACCCGGGGGCAGCCAGCTTTCTTT.

This clonotype was seen only a few times. The chain links TRBV5-4 to TRBJ2-2, with D perhaps TRBD1 (5 bases). V lost 0 bases to trimming and J lost 6 bases, with 15 bases between them. This CDR3 has 16 amino acids. Germline CDR1 SGHNT, CDR2 YYREEE (reference sequence). CDR3 sequence: CASSLGAGKRAGELFF. In nucleotides, the CDR3 is TGTGCCAGCAGCTTGGGAGCAGGGAAGCGCGCCGGGGAGCTGTTTTTT.

Notes on this clonotype: Just one base apart from a much larger clone, this may be a read error. This chain connects TRBV6-2 or TRBV6-3 to TRBJ1-1, with 7 bases identical to TRBD1. CDR1 and CDR2 from the germline V gene are MNHEY and SVGEGT. This CDR3 has 12 residues. In nucleotides, the CDR3 is TGTGCCAGCAATAGGGGGCTGGCTGAAGCTCTCTTT. Protein sequence: CASNRGLAEALF.

There are many counts of this clonotype. The chain recombines TRBV10-1 with TRBJ2-2; D is perhaps TRBD2 (5 bases). The CDR3 length is 14 residues. Germline V gene lookup returns CDR1 WNHNN and CDR2 SYGVQD (reference sequence). V was cut by 6 bases and J by 6 bases, with 14 bases left in between. CDR3 DNA: TGCGCCAGCAGGGCGGGTTCTAGCTCCGGGGAGCTGTTTTTT. It encodes CASRAGSSSGELFF.

Ten or more counts support this clonotype. This chain joins TRBV11-2 and TRBJ2-1; D is possibly TRBD2 (5 bases). V was cut by 8 bases and J by 6 bases, with 17 bases left in between. Germline-derived CDR1 and CDR2 are SGHAT and FQNNGV. CDR3 length equals 14 residues. The DNA for the CDR3 is TGTGCCAGCGCCCTCGGCAGAGGGTTCAATGAGCAGTTCTTC. Residues: CASALGRGFNEQFF. The full variable domain, in which reference TRBV11-2 and TRBJ2-1 provide the parts outside the CDR3, is EAGVAQSPRYKIIEKRQSVAFWCNPISGHATLYWYQQILGQGPKLLIQFQNNGVVDDSQLPKDRFSAERLKGVDSTLKIQPAKLEDSAVYLCASALGRGFNEQFFGPGTRLTVL.

The chain uses TRBV10-3 and TRBJ2-2; 14 nucleotides align to TRBD2. J gave up 3 bases and V 3 bases, and 6 bases lay outside the gene matches. In germline, CDR1 is ENHRY, CDR2 SYGVKD. The CDR3 spans 18 residues. The CDR3 here is CAISDRTSGRYDTGELFF. CDR3 bases: TGTGCCATCAGTGACCGGACTAGCGGGAGGTACGACACCGGGGAGCTGTTTTTT.

Turning to this clonotype: A much larger clone lies a single base off, so this may be a read error. The chain carries TRBV29-1 and TRBJ1-1; D is ambiguous. CDR1 and CDR2 (germline): SQVTM, ANQGSEA. There are 11 residues in the CDR3. Deletions cut 4 bases from V and 3 bases from J, with 6 bases between. CDR3 region: CSVGVDTEAFF. CDR3 DNA sequence: TGCAGCGTTGGGGTGGACACTGAAGCTTTCTTT.

There are many counts of this clonotype. This sequence joins TRBV14 and TRBJ2-3; 9 nucleotides match TRBD1. Germline V gene sequence: CDR1 SGHDN, CDR2 FVKESK. CDR3 size: 16 residues. V was clipped by 4 bases and J by 2 bases; unmatched bases: 7. The CDR3: CASSPRTGAFTDTQYF. In DNA form, the CDR3 reads TGTGCCAGCAGCCCCCGGACAGGGGCTTTCACAGATACGCAGTATTTT.

In its sample, this clonotype was seen many times. The chain has TRBV21-1 and TRBJ1-1; TRBD1 is the table's D call, not checked against the DNA. TRBV21-1 is described as a pseudogene. The CDR3 loop spans 18 amino acids. The CDR3 reads CASSKVTGTPGRITEAFF. DNA of the CDR3: TGTGCCAGCAGCAAAGTTACCGGGACCCCGGGAAGGATCACTGAAGCTTTCTTT.

This clonotype showed up many times. The genes are TRBV20-1 and TRBJ2-1, with unresolved D. Germline values: CDR1 DFQATT, CDR2 SNEGSKA (reference sequence). The CDR3 is 11 amino acids. The V and J ends lost 5 bases and 9 bases respectively, with 11 bases between them. CDR3 loop: CSALRIPEQFF. The CDR3 bases are TGCAGTGCTCTAAGAATCCCTGAGCAGTTCTTC.

This clonotype occurred many times. The chain links TRBV28 to TRBJ2-4; 7 bases map to TRBD1. Germline CDR1 reads MDHEN; CDR2 reads SYDVKM. The CDR3 length is 13 residues. The ends lost 5 bases at V and 9 bases at J; junction bases unmatched: 7. CDR3 sequence reads: CASSTTGTVIQYF. The CDR3 region has the DNA TGTGCCAGCAGTACGACAGGGACGGTCATTCAGTACTTC.

This clonotype was detected ten times or more. This chain uses TRBV6-8 with TRBJ2-3; 7 nucleotides align to TRBD2. The CDR3 runs to 16 residues. V trimming: 4 bases; J trimming: 0 bases; junction bases outside the gene matches: 7. Germline CDR1 reads MNHGY; CDR2 reads SAAAGT. In DNA form, the CDR3 reads TGTGCCAGCAGTTGTCGACTAGCAGGTAGCACAGATACGCAGTATTTT. Protein: CASSCRLAGSTDTQYF.